These T cell receptor beta chains were read from a single sample in a study of shared clonotypes between healthy human individuals. Generated by immunoSEQ multiplex PCR, the TCRdb table keeps only in-frame clones and is missing some. The table lists about 1 million clones, approximately 76% of them singletons. The specimen sequenced was memory CD4+ T cells sorted from blood. These receptors were taken from a man aged 18 to 29 in good health. Each CDR3 is given with its conserved first and last residue. The D gene is left open where the match is weak. Some rows mark clone size as missing; the rest say once, few, many or name a class of expanded clone.

CDR3: CAIRMGQMNTGELFF
DNA: TGTGCCATCAGAATGGGACAGATGAACACCGGGGAGCTGTTTTTT
D: TRBD1
V: TRBV10-3
size: once
J: TRBJ2-2

CDR3: CASSLIPGQGKETQYF
DNA: TGTGCCAGCAGCCTTATCCCTGGACAGGGGAAAGAGACCCAGTACTTC
D: TRBD1
V: TRBV27
size: .
J: TRBJ2-5

CDR3: CASRREQGIEEKLFF
DNA: TGTGCCAGCAGAAGGGAGCAAGGGATAGAAGAAAAACTGTTTTTT
D: .
V: TRBV11-2
size: .
J: TRBJ1-4

CDR3: CASSRRTGTYEQYF
DNA: TGTGCCAGTAGTAGAAGGACCGGTACCTACGAGCAGTACTTC
D: .
V: TRBV19
size: .
J: TRBJ2-7

CDR3: CASSLMGSGANVLTF
DNA: TGTGCCAGCAGTTTAATGGGCTCTGGGGCCAACGTCCTGACTTTC
D: .
V: TRBV28
size: .
J: TRBJ2-6

CDR3: CASSDASKGNTIYF
DNA: TGTGCCAGTTCAGACGCTTCCAAAGGAAACACCATATATTTT
D: .
V: TRBV28
size: .
J: TRBJ1-3

CDR3: CASSLGGSPNYGYTF
DNA: TGTGCCAGCAGCTTAGGTGGCAGCCCTAACTATGGCTACACCTTC
D: .
V: TRBV7-9
size: .
J: TRBJ1-2

CDR3: CASRKGVSYEQYF
DNA: TGTGCCAGCAGGAAGGGAGTCTCCTACGAGCAGTACTTC
D: .
V: TRBV27
size: .
J: TRBJ2-7

CDR3: CASSPNTGGYGYTF
DNA: TGTGCCAGCTCACCGAATACAGGGGGCTATGGCTACACCTTC
D: TRBD1
V: TRBV18
size: .
J: TRBJ1-2

CDR3: CASLEGHLTYEQYF
DNA: TGTGCCAGCCTGGAGGGGCACCTTACCTACGAGCAGTACTTC
D: .
V: TRBV6-1
size: .
J: TRBJ2-7

CDR3: CAWSVQGAGEQYF
DNA: TGTGCCTGGAGTGTACAGGGGGCAGGCGAGCAGTACTTC
D: TRBD1
V: TRBV30
size: .
J: TRBJ2-7

CDR3: CAWSVQLALQETQYF
DNA: TGTGCCTGGAGTGTTCAACTAGCGCTTCAAGAGACCCAGTACTTC
D: TRBD2
V: TRBV30
size: .
J: TRBJ2-5

CDR3: CASKETRTTEQYF
DNA: TGTGCCAGCAAGGAGACTAGGACAACCGAGCAGTACTTC
D: .
V: TRBV2
size: few
J: TRBJ2-7

CDR3: CASKLAGGLNEQFF
DNA: TGTGCCAGTAAGCTAGCGGGAGGGCTTAATGAGCAGTTCTTC
D: TRBD2
V: TRBV19
size: once
J: TRBJ2-1

CDR3: CASGLAMTGVGYNEQFF
DNA: TGTGCTAGTGGTTTGGCGATGACAGGGGTGGGGTACAATGAGCAGTTCTTC
D: TRBD1
V: TRBV12-5
size: few
J: TRBJ2-1

CDR3: CAWSIAGHRSSGNTIYF
DNA: TGTGCCTGGAGCATCGCGGGACACCGCTCTTCGGGAAACACCATATATTTT
D: .
V: TRBV30
size: few
J: TRBJ1-3

CDR3: CASSYDIKAFF
DNA: TGTGCCAGCAGTTACGACATTAAGGCTTTCTTT
D: .
V: TRBV2
size: .
J: TRBJ1-1

CDR3: CASSLAAGLGQPQHF
DNA: TGCGCCAGCAGCTTGGCGGCAGGGTTGGGTCAGCCCCAGCATTTT
D: .
V: TRBV5-1
size: .
J: TRBJ1-5

CDR3: CASTGTVNQPQHF
DNA: TGCGCCAGCACCGGGACAGTCAATCAGCCCCAGCATTTT
D: TRBD1
V: TRBV10-2
size: few
J: TRBJ1-5

CDR3: CARRHDCYEQYF
DNA: TGTGCTAGAAGACATGATTGCTACGAGCAGTACTTC
D: .
V: TRBV7-7
size: .
J: TRBJ2-7

CDR3: CASSFGGAITGELFF
DNA: TGCGCCAGCAGCTTCGGGGGCGCGATTACCGGGGAGCTGTTTTTT
D: .
V: TRBV5-1
size: .
J: TRBJ2-2

CDR3: CASSLVGHSYNEQFF
DNA: TGCGCCAGCAGCTTGGTGGGCCACTCCTACAATGAGCAGTTCTTC
D: .
V: TRBV5-1
size: .
J: TRBJ2-1

CDR3: CASSSQGGNTIYF
DNA: TGTGCCAGCAGCTCACAGGGGGGTAACACCATATATTTT
D: TRBD1
V: TRBV7-2
size: .
J: TRBJ1-3

CDR3: CASSDNMGDNSREKLFF
DNA: TGTGCCAGCAGTGATAATATGGGGGACAATTCACGAGAAAAACTGTTTTTT
D: .
V: TRBV6-4
size: .
J: TRBJ1-4